This T cell receptor beta chain was sequenced during a study of long-term antiretroviral therapy in people with HIV. Regarding the study as a whole: Clones expanded before ART dominated the repertoire at all time points.

Germline V gene data show CDR1 as MNHNY and CDR2 as SVGAGI (reference sequence). V shed 4 bases and J shed 4 bases, with 4 bases lying between them. The CDR3 is 11 residues long. This was the immunoSEQ v3.0 assay at survey level. About 40,000-55,000 T-cell genomes per sample were the sequencing target. TCRdb keeps only in-frame clones here, not all; method: immunoSEQ multiplex PCR. Among about 25,000 clones listed, more than 85% were seen once. HIV-positive participants were all treated in the United States. DNA was extracted from approximately 0.91-9.4 million thawed cryopreserved PBMC. Comments on this clone: The antigen remains unidentified.

The sequences come from unsorted PBMCs, collected 7.6 years after starting antiretroviral therapy. The V gene is TRBV6-6, the J gene TRBJ1-2, with D hard to call. This TCR came from a middle-aged woman with HIV. The CDR3 spells CASSSRYGYTF. The CDR3 DNA follows: TGTGCCAGCAGTTCCCGCTATGGCTACACCTTC.